This T cell receptor (beta chain) was sequenced during a study of blood T cells in healthy people across ages. Then a second PCR, running roughly 7 to 11 cycles, was carried out with a sample-barcoded 5' primer and a J-beta primer mix. TCRdb passed the 5' RACE reads through MiXCR, listing each CDR3 protein once. The table shows around 650,000 distinct CDR3 sequences, with around 41% occurring only once. Study results and limitations: A strong correlation was found between TCR beta diversity and the percentage of naive T cells.

With respect to this clonotype: Its target is not known.

PBMCs, at least 6 million per sample, were isolated. The receptor comes from an elderly man in good health. Specimen: blood.

The CDR3 sequence: CASFGAGVFVYGYTF. The CDR3 DNA sequence: TGTGCCAGCTTCGGCGCTGGGGTTTTTGTCTATGGCTACACCTTC. The rearrangement links TRBV12-3 or TRBV12-4 to TRBJ1-2, with D unresolved. The ends were cut back, 8 bases at V and 4 bases at J, with 20 bases in the middle. The CDR3 is 15 amino acids.